This T cell receptor beta chain is drawn from a study of T cell responses to AZD1222 COVID-19 vaccine. The CDR3 has 18 amino acids. The V gene's germline CDR1 is MNHNS and CDR2 SASEGT. Germline trimming cut 4 bases from V and 5 bases from J; bases unmatched to any gene: 12. Some second doses came at about 4 weeks and others at about 12 weeks; these were pooled. This table comes from immunoSEQ multiplex PCR, and its TCRdb copy is limited to in-frame clones, with some not included. This sample yields fewer than 200,000 clones, of which 85% to 95% are seen a single time; around 1.6% belongs to the top ten.

The source of this sequence is an adult who received the AZD1222 COVID-19 vaccine. This chain links TRBV6-1 with TRBJ1-6; 9 nucleotides match TRBD1. The material was peripheral blood, obtained 28 days after the second AZD1222 dose. CDR3 sequence reads: CASSAWTGVFVDNSPLHF. CDR3 bases: TGTGCCAGCAGTGCCTGGACAGGGGTCTTTGTGGATAATTCACCCCTCCACTTT.